This T cell receptor (beta chain) was documented in a study of PD-L1 blockade in urothelial cancer. Sequenced by immunoSEQ multiplex PCR; TCRdb stores in-frame clones only, minus some. The data hold roughly 43,000 clones, with around 80% observed a single time. Documented time point: pretreatment peripheral blood. The receptor comes from a man in his 60s with urothelial cancer. Sequencing used PBMCs, obtained around atezolizumab (anti-PD-L1) treatment.

In nucleotides, the CDR3 is TGCGCCAGCAGCCCCGGACAGGGTATCGGTAACACTGAAGCTTTCTTT. This codes for CASSPGQGIGNTEAFF. This chain connects TRBV5-1 to TRBJ1-1, with TRBD1 matching 8 bases. CDR3 length equals 16 residues. Germline-derived CDR1 and CDR2 are SGHRS and YFSETQ. The junction had 10 bases not matched to a gene; V was cut back by 4 bases and J by 2 bases.